The next 11 T cell receptor beta chains were all read from a single sample in a study of Graves' ophthalmopathy and Graves' hyperthyroidism. Researchers took RNA transcripts and amplified TCR beta CDR3 regions from them. Second-round multiplex PCR came after a first-round RT-PCR that employed HTBI primers. Via MiXCR, TCRdb re-called the multiplex PCR reads, giving one row per CDR3 protein. In the table there are roughly 1.1 million distinct CDR3 sequences, roughly two fifths of which are singletons. Sample: peripheral blood or thyroid tissue (not recorded which). The receptors originated from an adult man with Graves' hyperthyroidism.

This rearrangement joins TRBV29-1 to TRBJ2-5, with 9 bases matching TRBD2. The CDR3 length is 16 residues. Germline CDR1 SQVTM, CDR2 ANQGSEA. V lost 4 bases, J lost 5 bases, and 14 bases stayed unmatched. CDR3 amino acids: CSVVGGGRGLRETQYF. The CDR3 DNA sequence: TGCAGCGTTGTAGGCGGCGGGAGGGGGCTACGGGAGACCCAGTACTTC.

With respect to this clonotype: At one of its ends the junction is not consistent with the germline gene, which may arise from a read error. The J gene is TRBJ1-3, the V gene TRBV10-1, with TRBD1 identical over 9 bases. CDR3 length: 21 residues. Germline-derived CDR1 and CDR2 are WNHNN and SYGVQD (reference sequence). The CDR3 is CASSSPGLGTGNFGSGNTIYF. DNA of the CDR3: TGTGCCAGCAGTTCCCCCGGTCTAGGGACAGGGAACTTCGGCTCTGGAAACACCATATATTTT.

This rearrangement joins TRBV5-1 to TRBJ1-2; TRBD1 aligns across 10 bases. Germline V gives CDR1 SGHRS, CDR2 YFSETQ. This CDR3 is 13 amino acids long. J gave up 8 bases and V 4 bases, and 5 bases lay outside the gene matches. CDR3 in amino acids: CASSARDRGGYTF. CDR3 DNA sequence: TGCGCCAGCAGCGCCCGGGACAGGGGCGGCTACACCTTC.

This clonotype appeared once. This chain uses TRBV10-1 with TRBJ2-5, with D tentatively TRBD2 (6 bases). This CDR3 is 13 amino acids long. Germline V gives CDR1 WNHNN, CDR2 SYGVQD (reference sequence). Trimming took off 4 bases at V and 7 bases at J, with 13 bases between the two ends. CDR3 loop: CASSVGARGTQYF. The CDR3 region has the DNA TGCGCCAGCAGTGTAGGGGCGCGGGGGACCCAGTACTTC.

As for this clonotype: The conserved phenylalanine or tryptophan is not found at the CDR3 terminus, so this likely reflects a read error. The DNA is omitted, as the CDR3 cannot be located on it reliably, and the CDR3 follows TCRdb's listing. The chain links TRBV7-9 to TRBJ1-6; no DNA check was done on the table's D call, TRBD1. The CDR3 spans 8 amino acids, including both terminal residues. The V gene's germline CDR1 is SEHNR and CDR2 FQNEAQ (reference sequence). The CDR3 spells CASTHRSS.

DNA for the CDR3: TGCGCCAGCAGCTTGGCCTTGGGACCCCTGTCTTATAATTCACCCCTCCACTTT. The encoded protein is CASSLALGPLSYNSPLHF. The chain is built from TRBV5-1 and TRBJ1-6; D perhaps matches TRBD1 (5 bases). Trimming removed 0 bases from V and 4 bases from J, with 17 bases in between. CDR1 SGHRS and CDR2 YFSETQ come from the germline V gene. There are 18 residues in the CDR3. Full variable domain (remainder filled in from reference TRBV5-1 and TRBJ1-6): KAGVTQTPRYLIKTRGQQVTLSCSPISGHRSVSWYQQTPGQGLQFLFEYFSETQRNKGNFPGRFSGRQFSNSRSEMNVSTLELGDSALYLCASSLALGPLSYNSPLHFGNGTRLTVT.

This clonotype has just a few counts. The chain couples TRBV4-3 to TRBJ2-7; tentatively, D is TRBD2 (5 bases). V shed 4 bases and J shed 0 bases, with 16 bases lying between them. The CDR3 covers 16 residues. Germline loops: CDR1 LGHNA, CDR2 YSLEER. The CDR3 nucleotides are TGCGCCAGCAGCCCCCCGGGGTATGTCTACTCCTACGAGCAGTACTTC. Amino acids: CASSPPGYVYSYEQYF.

The table lists this clonotype with a few counts. The CDR3 nucleotides are TGTGCCAGCATCAGTTTACAGGGGGCATTAGATTATCAGCCCCAGCATTTT. Encoded protein: CASISLQGALDYQPQHF. This chain links TRBV11-2 with TRBJ1-5; 9 bases map to TRBD1. The germline V gene has CDR1 SGHAT and CDR2 FQNNGV. The CDR3 is made up of 17 amino acids. The V segment lost 7 bases and the J segment 5 bases; nucleotides outside the gene matches: 15.

This clonotype came up many times. The chain joins TRBV5-1 to TRBJ1-2; D not resolved. The CDR3 consists of 13 residues. Germline V gene lookup returns CDR1 SGHRS and CDR2 YFSETQ. Between the trimmed V and J ends, which lost 3 bases and 0 bases, there was a span of 6 bases. DNA for the CDR3: TGCGCCAGCAGCTCTCCAACTAACTATGGCTACACCTTC. Protein product: CASSSPTNYGYTF.

A few counts support this clonotype. The V and J genes are TRBV29-1 and TRBJ1-1; D ambiguous. V gave up 2 bases and J gave up 4 bases, with 8 bases separating them. Germline-derived CDR1 and CDR2 are SQVTM and ANQGSEA. The CDR3 runs 12 residues. CDR3 bases: TGCAGCGTTGAACGGGGATCCACTGAAGCTTTCTTT. This translates into CSVERGSTEAFF.

This clonotype was seen ten or more times. A read error may account for a junction end that differs from germline. The chain joins TRBV25-1 to TRBJ1-6, with D possibly being TRBD1 (6 bases). Germline V gene sequence: CDR1 MGHDK, CDR2 SYGVNS. The length of the CDR3 is 13 residues. CDR3 sequence (DNA): TGTGCCAGCAGTGATCAGGGGAATTCATCCCTCCACTTT. Protein sequence: CASSDQGNSSLHF.